The sequence of this TCR beta chain was determined in a study of siplizumab effects on memory and regulatory T cells (dated by TCRdb to 2018 to 2020). Looking at the study overall: The study examined how the anti-CD2 antibody siplizumab affects alloreactive T-cell subsets in allogeneic mixed lymphocyte reactions built from human PBMCs.

Sorted unstimulated T cells and proliferating T cells recovered from mixed lymphocyte reactions underwent TCRbeta CDR3 sequencing. Fresh whole blood from roughly 10 HLA-typed healthy donors was used to isolate PBMCs. To map where alloreactive clones came from, unstimulated CD4+ non-regulatory T cells were FACS-sorted. What the work shows at the level of the full study, not this receptor alone: Unstimulated naive T cells appeared to be more diverse than memory T cells, and naive cells seemed to make a substantial contribution to the alloresponse. Roughly 75-97% of proliferating CD4+ or CD8+ clones could not be assigned a naive or memory phenotype. Because sequences below about 10^-5 frequency were poorly captured, only a minor fraction of alloreactive clones could be mapped to unstimulated subsets. Whether proliferating Tregs from siplizumab cultures actually had suppressive function was not functionally confirmed. Among mappable alloreactive CD4+ clones, an average Treg-derived fraction of less than 70% was observed with siplizumab, compared with roughly 27% in control reactions. The cumulative frequency of alloreactive sequences that could be traced back to unstimulated CD4+ memory T cells was significantly reduced by siplizumab.

The germline ends are 12 bases apart after V is trimmed by 6 bases and J by 10 bases. The germline V gene encodes CDR1 MNHNS and CDR2 SASEGT. From the cysteine through the phenylalanine, the CDR3 covers 11 amino acids. The sequence is cut down to CDR3 DNA, 33 bases in frame from base 1. This clone has a handful of counts. Its antigen target is currently unknown. Nothing much larger sits one base from this clone, and base qualities are not available. Receptor libraries were prepared by the immunoSEQ multiplex PCR assay. The deep sequencing platform assayed about 10^5 TCR templates per sample. Genomic DNA extracted from sorted T cells was the material used for TCRbeta CDR3 sequencing. The published analysis was carried out like this. The R programming language was used for clonal analysis of the TCRbeta CDR3 data. Unstimulated samples were compared with post-reaction CFSE-low samples to define alloreactive CD4+ and CD8+ clones. Regulatory or non-regulatory origin of alloreactive CD4+ clones was assigned by matching sequences to the sorted unstimulated Treg and non-Treg repertoires. The clones in this table, taken by TCRdb from immuneACCESS, are in-frame only. Not every clone is retained; where verified, under half of the shortfall comes from an unresolved V gene, and the cause of the rest is unknown. The V and J calls and clone size were taken over from that table, and D and trimming were inferred from the DNA. The sample table contains around 100,000 clones; only one count was recorded for approximately 95% of them. The ten largest clones add up to roughly 0.29% of the sample.

The chain links TRBV6-1 with TRBJ1-1; D gene: possibly TRBD1, on 5 matching bases. This receptor was identified in a human donor in good health. Material: non-Treg CD4+ T cells sorted from blood. This specimen's cell subset or site label, interpreted: FACS-sorted unstimulated CD4+ non-regulatory T cells. The CDR3 sequence is CASRGLLGAFF. The DNA sequence reads TGTGCCAGCAGGGGACTGCTTGGAGCTTTCTTT.